The clone carrying this TCR beta chain was seen more than once but under ten times. Its target is not known. The germline gives CDR1 SGHAT, CDR2 FQDESV (reference sequence). The CDR3 spans 15 residues. V was pared by 5 bases and J by 4 bases, with 10 bases of the junction left unmatched. The entry originates in a study of beta chain features in type 1 diabetes. Sorting produced populations that all topped 95% purity. Study-level findings and limits: The VDJ junctions of type 1 diabetes patients carried fewer insertions and more deletions.

The study reverse transcribed the entire isolated RNA, so it sequenced expressed TCRB transcripts. Some clones are missing from TCRdb's copy, which holds only in-frame ones; the method was immunoSEQ multiplex PCR. The repertoire consists of approximately 120,000 clones, with approximately 39% occurring once and the leading ten covering over 0.065%. The sample consisted of stem cell memory CD4+ T cells from blood. The V gene is TRBV11-1, the J gene TRBJ2-5; TRBD1 aligns across 7 bases. The TCR sequence derives from a woman aged 18-29 years in good health. CDR3 protein: CASSTRQGVRETQYF. The CDR3 nucleotides are TGTGCCAGCAGCACCCGTCAGGGGGTACGAGAGACCCAGTACTTC.